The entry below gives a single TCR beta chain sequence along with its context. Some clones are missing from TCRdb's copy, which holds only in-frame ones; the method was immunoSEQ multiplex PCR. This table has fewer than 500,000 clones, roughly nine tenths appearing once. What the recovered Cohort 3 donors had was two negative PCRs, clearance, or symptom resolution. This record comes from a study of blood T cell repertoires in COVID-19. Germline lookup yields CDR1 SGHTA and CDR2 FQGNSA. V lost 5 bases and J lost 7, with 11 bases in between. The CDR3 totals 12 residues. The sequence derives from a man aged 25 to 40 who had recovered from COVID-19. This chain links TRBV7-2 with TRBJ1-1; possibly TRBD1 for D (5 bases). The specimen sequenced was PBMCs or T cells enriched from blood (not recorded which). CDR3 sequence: CASSPGWGEAFF. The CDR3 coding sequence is TGTGCCAGCAGCCCAGGGTGGGGTGAAGCTTTCTTT.